The 28 T cell receptor beta chains given below trace back to one sample, sequenced in a study of technical replicates of blood from a few donors. Assay used: immunoSEQ multiplex PCR; TCRdb lists only in-frame clones, some missing. This table holds roughly 60,000 clones, around 88% found once. The sequencing sample was made of PBMCs. Receptor source: a human donor in good health. Some clones in this sample may be carry-over from other donors' samples.

This chain joins TRBV25-1 and TRBJ2-7, with D tentatively TRBD2 (5 bases). Germline V gene sequence: CDR1 MGHDK, CDR2 SYGVNS. V was trimmed by 1 base and J by 7 bases, leaving 8 bases between them. This CDR3 contains 12 residues. CDR3 bases: TGTGCCAGCAGTGAATCTAGGAGGGAGCAGTACTTC. Translated, it gives CASSESRREQYF.

The chain joins TRBV4-1 to TRBJ2-4, with D hard to call. The ends were cut back, 3 bases at V and 0 bases at J, with 12 bases in the middle. In germline, CDR1 is MGHRA, CDR2 YSYEKL. The CDR3 spans 16 residues. CDR3 bases: TGCGCCAGCAGCCATCTAAATCTGTTAGCCAAAAACATTCAGTACTTC. Protein: CASSHLNLLAKNIQYF.

The chain uses TRBV5-1 and TRBJ2-5, with TRBD2 matching 7 bases. V trimming: 10 bases; J trimming: 0 bases; junction bases outside the gene matches: 15. CDR3 length: 16 residues. Germline V CDR1 and CDR2: SGHRS, YFSETQ. The CDR3 is CAVWRASGWYQETQYF. In nucleotides, the CDR3 is TGCGCCGTCTGGAGGGCTAGCGGATGGTACCAAGAGACCCAGTACTTC. The variable domain in full, with the rest retrieved from reference TRBV5-1 and TRBJ2-5, is KAGVTQTPRYLIKTRGQQVTLSCSPISGHRSVSWYQQTPGQGLQFLFEYFSETQRNKGNFPGRFSGRQFSNSRSEMNVSTLELGDSALYLCAVWRASGWYQETQYFGPGTRLLVL.

The chain uses TRBV11-2 and TRBJ1-2; D gene uncertain. Trimming stripped 1 base from V and 10 bases from J, with 10 bases between. The CDR3 is 12 amino acids. CDR1 is SGHAT and CDR2 is FQNNGV in the germline V gene. CDR3 region: CASSLGVTFYTF. The CDR3 bases are TGTGCCAGCAGCTTAGGAGTCACGTTCTACACCTTC.

The gene calls are TRBV18 and TRBJ1-5, with TRBD1 identical over 7 bases. This CDR3 is 15 amino acids long. Unmatched junction bases numbered 10, after V lost 8 bases and J lost 3 bases. CDR1 is KGHSH, CDR2 LQKENI, per germline. Written as DNA, the CDR3 is TGTGCCAGCCAAGAAGGGGGCAGCTCCAATCAGCCCCAGCATTTT. This gives the protein CASQEGGSSNQPQHF. Drawing the rest from reference TRBV18 and TRBJ1-5, the complete variable domain is NAGVMQNPRHLVRRRGQEARLRCSPMKGHSHVYWYRQLPEEGLKFMVYLQKENIIDESGMPKERFSAEFPKEGPSILRIQQVVRGDSAAYFCASQEGGSSNQPQHFGDGTRLSIL.

This chain's CDR3 is CSVGTNYNEQFF. The CDR3 nucleotides are TGCAGCGTTGGGACTAACTACAATGAGCAGTTCTTC. V and J are TRBV29-1 and TRBJ2-1; tentative D call: TRBD2 (6 bases). Trimming cost V 4 bases and J 3 bases, with 7 bases left between them. This CDR3 region has 12 residues. Germline-derived CDR1 and CDR2 are SQVTM and ANQGSEA.

This chain connects TRBV9 to TRBJ2-1, with TRBD2 identical over 11 bases. This CDR3 is built from 15 residues. Trimming at V came to 4 bases and at J to 3 bases, leaving 3 bases not matched to a gene. Per the germline V gene, CDR1 is SGDLS and CDR2 is YYNGEE. The DNA for the CDR3 is TGTGCCAGCAGCAAGACTAGCGGGGACTACAATGAGCAGTTCTTC. This codes for CASSKTSGDYNEQFF.

The V call is TRBV2, the J call TRBJ2-2; 10 positions match TRBD2. Germline trimming cut 5 bases from V and 3 bases from J; bases unmatched to any gene: 6. Germline CDR1 SNHLY, CDR2 FYNNEI. The CDR3 is made up of 16 amino acids. This chain's CDR3 is CASSRASGRYTGELFF. CDR3 sequence (DNA): TGTGCCAGCAGTAGGGCTAGCGGGAGATACACCGGGGAGCTGTTTTTT.

This chain links TRBV7-6 with TRBJ1-1; 10 positions match TRBD1. Trimming cost V 5 bases and J 1 base; bases outside gene matches: 7. Germline V CDR1 and CDR2: SGHVS, FNYEAQ. The CDR3 sequence is 16 residues long. The CDR3 DNA follows: TGTGCCAGCAGCCCCCGACAGGGGGCGGGGAACACTGAAGCTTTCTTT. Its translation is CASSPRQGAGNTEAFF.

CDR3 region: CASSSSSGAEQYF. CDR3 DNA sequence: TGTGCCAGCAGCTCTTCTAGCGGGGCGGAGCAGTACTTC. This chain connects TRBV11-3 to TRBJ2-7; 9 bases match TRBD2. Germline V lookup: CDR1 SGHNT, CDR2 YENEEA. CDR3 length: 13 residues. J gave up 7 bases and V 4 bases, and 5 bases lay outside the gene matches.

This clone has only a few counts. The V call is TRBV5-4, the J call TRBJ2-7, with a possible D match to TRBD1 (6 bases). CDR3 length: 11 residues. V lost 7 bases to trimming and J lost 5 bases, with 10 bases between them. The germline gives CDR1 SGHNT, CDR2 YYREEE (reference sequence). CDR3 sequence reads: CASGNRDEQYF. CDR3 in DNA: TGTGCCAGCGGTAACAGGGACGAGCAGTACTTC.

The genes are TRBV7-9 and TRBJ2-7; 9 bases agree with TRBD2. From germline, CDR1 is SEHNR and CDR2 FQNEAQ (reference sequence). CDR3 size: 15 residues. V trimming: 1 base; J trimming: 8 bases; junction bases outside the gene matches: 9. The CDR3 nucleotides read TGTGCCAGCAGCTTAGATGGGAGCGGGAGGAGAAAGCAGTACTTC. Its translation is CASSLDGSGRRKQYF.

As to this clone: An end of the junction differs from the germline gene, which may be a read error. The chain carries TRBV13 and TRBJ1-1; tentatively, D is TRBD1 (5 bases). There are 14 residues in the CDR3. CDR1 PRHDT and CDR2 FYEKMQ come from the germline V gene (reference sequence). The DNA of the CDR3 is TGTGCCAGCAGCCTAGGGGCTGGCGGCACTGAAGCTTTCTTT. This encodes CASSLGAGGTEAFF.

The chain combines TRBV6-5 with TRBJ1-3; 10 nucleotides agree with TRBD1. Germline loops: CDR1 MNHEY, CDR2 SVGAGI. V trimming: 3 bases; J trimming: 4 bases; junction bases outside the gene matches: 3. This CDR3 comprises 15 residues. This chain's CDR3 is CASSYDRGLGNTIYF. The CDR3 DNA is TGTGCCAGCAGTTATGACAGGGGGCTAGGAAACACCATATATTTT.

The J gene is TRBJ1-5, the V gene TRBV30; 9 nucleotides agree with TRBD1. Germline CDR1 is GTSNPN and CDR2 is SVGIG (reference sequence). Trimming cost V 4 bases and J 4 bases; bases outside gene matches: 5. The CDR3 consists of 14 residues. The CDR3 DNA reads as TGTGCCTGGACTCCGGGACAGGGAAATCAGCCCCAGCATTTT. The encoded protein is CAWTPGQGNQPQHF.

This clone has more than one count but fewer than ten. The chain combines TRBV7-9 with TRBJ2-3; a weak D match, TRBD1 (5 bases). The CDR3 length is 13 residues. The germline V gene encodes CDR1 SEHNR and CDR2 FQNEAQ (reference sequence). Trimming pared 3 bases from V and 6 bases from J, leaving 10 bases between. The CDR3 bases are TGTGCCAGCAGCTTCTTTGGGGCCGATACGCAGTATTTT. It is translated as CASSFFGADTQYF.

In DNA form, the CDR3 reads TGTGCCAGCAGTCGGACAGGGACCTACGAGCAGTACTTC. This gives the protein CASSRTGTYEQYF. The rearrangement joins TRBV6-6 to TRBJ2-7, with TRBD1 matching 8 bases. Germline values: CDR1 MNHNY, CDR2 SVGAGI (reference sequence). The length of the CDR3 is 13 residues. J gave up 2 bases and V 5 bases, and 2 bases lay outside the gene matches.

The CDR3 nucleotides read TGTGCCTGGACTGAACAGGGATCTGAAGCTTTCTTT. Translated: CAWTEQGSEAFF. The chain recombines TRBV30 with TRBJ1-1, with D possibly TRBD1 on 6 matching bases. Between the trimmed V and J ends, which lost 4 bases and 6 bases, there was a span of 12 bases. The CDR3 is 12 residues long. Germline V gene data show CDR1 as GTSNPN and CDR2 as SVGIG (reference sequence).

V is TRBV6-6 and J is TRBJ2-7; D possibly corresponds to TRBD1 (5 bases). Trimming left V 4 bases short and J 9 bases short, with 10 bases between. The CDR3 consists of 11 residues. Germline CDR1 reads MNHNY; CDR2 reads SVGAGI (reference sequence). CDR3 DNA sequence: TGTGCCAGCAGTTTAGGACAAGGGCAGTACTTC. It translates to CASSLGQGQYF.

The chain combines TRBV9 with TRBJ2-4; D unclear. V lost 2 bases to trimming and J lost 2 bases, with 8 bases between them. Germline V lookup: CDR1 SGDLS, CDR2 YYNGEE. CDR3 length: 14 amino acids. As DNA, the CDR3 is TGTGCCAGCAGCGTTGGCGGTACCAAAAACATTCAGTACTTC. Encoded protein: CASSVGGTKNIQYF.

The chain recombines TRBV11-2 with TRBJ2-4, with D possibly matching TRBD1 (6 bases). V was pared by 5 bases and J by 4 bases, with 24 bases between. This CDR3 is 18 amino acids long. Germline V CDR1 and CDR2: SGHAT, FQNNGV. The CDR3 DNA follows: TGTGCCAGCAGCAAGCGCCACCAGGAGACAGGAAAAAAAAACATTCAGTACTTC. Translation gives CASSKRHQETGKKNIQYF.

This clone was seen a single time. The genes are TRBV5-1 and TRBJ2-2; 8 bases map to TRBD2. From germline, CDR1 is SGHRS and CDR2 YFSETQ. The CDR3 totals 16 residues. V lost 4 bases to trimming and J lost 3 bases; unmatched junction nucleotides: 8. CDR3 sequence: CASSPGGTLYTGELFF. In DNA, the CDR3 is TGCGCCAGCAGCCCGGGGGGGACACTTTACACCGGGGAGCTGTTTTTT.

This chain connects TRBV5-4 to TRBJ2-3; TRBD1 agrees at 9 bases. CDR3 length equals 16 residues. Trimming cost V 0 bases and J 2 bases; bases outside gene matches: 4. CDR1 and CDR2 from the germline V gene are SGHNT and YYREEE (reference sequence). The DNA for the CDR3 is TGTGCCAGCAGCTTGGGGGGGACAGGGCCCACAGATACGCAGTATTTT. Translated, it gives CASSLGGTGPTDTQYF.

This clone was observed a handful of times. The chain combines TRBV18 with TRBJ1-2; a possible D gene is TRBD1 (5 bases). The germline CDR1 and CDR2 sequences are KGHSH and LQKENI. CDR3 length: 15 amino acids. Trimming took 0 bases from V and 0 from J, leaving 8 bases between them. This CDR3 is CASSPPTAPNYGYTF. Written as DNA, the CDR3 is TGTGCCAGCTCACCACCGACAGCTCCTAACTATGGCTACACCTTC.

V gene TRBV19 combines with J gene TRBJ2-7, with TRBD1 matching 10 bases. The germline V gene encodes CDR1 LNHDA and CDR2 SQIVND (reference sequence). The V segment lost 7 bases and the J segment 2 bases; nucleotides outside the gene matches: 8. The CDR3 is made up of 15 amino acids. This chain's CDR3 is CASTSSGTGAYEQYF. For the CDR3, the DNA is TGTGCCAGTACCTCGTCCGGGACAGGGGCCTACGAGCAGTACTTC.

The rearrangement links TRBV19 to TRBJ2-7; 7 bases line up with TRBD2. This CDR3 has 13 residues. Germline-derived CDR1 and CDR2 are LNHDA and SQIVND (reference sequence). Trimming cost V 6 bases and J 2 bases; bases outside gene matches: 4. The CDR3 nucleotides are TGTGCCAGTAGAGCTAGCGGTACCTACGAGCAGTACTTC. Its protein product is CASRASGTYEQYF. The whole variable domain, filled in from reference TRBV19 and TRBJ2-7, reads DGGITQSPKYLFRKEGQNVTLSCEQNLNHDAMYWYRQDPGQGLRLIYYSQIVNDFQKGDIAEGYSVSREKKESFPLTVTSAQKNPTAFYLCASRASGTYEQYFGPGTRLTVT.

The chain carries TRBV7-2 and TRBJ1-1; D call uncertain. The V end lost 1 base, the J end lost 6 bases, and 12 bases lay between the germline ends. In germline, CDR1 is SGHTA, CDR2 FQGNSA. This CDR3 spans 14 amino acids. CDR3 sequence reads: CASSLGVSGSEAFF. In nucleotides, the CDR3 is TGTGCCAGCAGCTTAGGGGTGTCGGGGTCTGAAGCTTTCTTT.

The V call is TRBV18, the J call TRBJ1-2; no firm D call. CDR1 is KGHSH and CDR2 is LQKENI in the germline V gene. The V end lost 6 bases, the J end lost 6 bases, and 17 bases lay between the germline ends. The CDR3 is 14 amino acids. The DNA for the CDR3 is TGTGCCAGCTCCCAAGAGACGGGGATCCATGGCTACACCTTC. Translation gives CASSQETGIHGYTF. Full variable domain (missing parts from reference TRBV18 and TRBJ1-2): NAGVMQNPRHLVRRRGQEARLRCSPMKGHSHVYWYRQLPEEGLKFMVYLQKENIIDESGMPKERFSAEFPKEGPSILRIQQVVRGDSAAYFCASSQETGIHGYTFGSGTRLTVV.